A single sample gave rise to the 9 T cell receptor beta chains below, sequenced in a study of control samples from healthy donors and cancer patients. The data were produced by immunoSEQ multiplex PCR, yet TCRdb's version contains in-frame clones alone and is incomplete. The table includes some 120,000 clones, 80% to 95% detected once. Sequenced sample: blood. These receptors were taken from a man aged 18 to 30 in good health.

In its sample, this clone was seen once. This rearrangement joins TRBV6-2 or TRBV6-3 to TRBJ2-7; D may be TRBD1 (6 bases). The CDR3 totals 12 residues. Trimming stripped 4 bases from V and 5 bases from J, with 9 bases between. Germline V gene data show CDR1 as MNHEY and CDR2 as SVGEGT. The CDR3 region is CASSLDSHEQYV. The CDR3 nucleotides read TGTGCCAGCAGTTTGGACAGTCACGAGCAGTACGTC.

The CDR3 coding sequence is TGTGCCAGCTCACCTCAACAGTCCCAAGAGACCCAGTACTTC. Encoded protein: CASSPQQSQETQYF. The chain combines TRBV18 with TRBJ2-5; D gene uncertain. The CDR3 totals 14 residues. Germline CDR1 and CDR2: KGHSH and LQKENI. V lost 3 bases, J lost 1 base, and 9 bases lay in between.

V is TRBV18 and J is TRBJ1-1; 11 positions match TRBD1. CDR3 length: 17 residues. Losses at the gene ends were 1 base for V and 4 bases for J; bases not matched to a gene: 8. Germline V gene data show CDR1 as KGHSH and CDR2 as LQKENI. CDR3: CASSPQDRGHGGTEAFF. CDR3 sequence (DNA): TGTGCCAGCTCACCACAGGACAGGGGGCATGGTGGCACTGAAGCTTTCTTT.

The chain uses TRBV5-8 and TRBJ2-7; D perhaps matches TRBD2 (6 bases). V dropped 4 bases and J dropped 5 bases, with 13 bases sitting between them. The V gene's germline CDR1 is SGHTS and CDR2 YDEGEE. This CDR3 is 13 amino acids long. The CDR3 region has the DNA TGTGCCAGCAGCAGACGGGGGAGAGACGAGCAGTACGTC. Residues: CASSRRGRDEQYV.

The V call is TRBV28, the J call TRBJ1-2; 7 bases fit TRBD1. Germline V gene lookup returns CDR1 MDHEN and CDR2 SYDVKM. The V gene end was trimmed by 5 bases and the J gene end by 3 bases; junction bases not matched to a gene: 9. This CDR3 has 15 amino acids. CDR3 in amino acids: CASSLPGTADYGYTF. The DNA of the CDR3 is TGTGCCAGCAGTCTCCCTGGGACAGCGGACTATGGCTACACCTTC.

The gene calls are TRBV29-1 and TRBJ2-7, with D uncertain. With 5 bases removed from V and 1 base from J, the gap between germline ends came to 6 bases. The germline V gene encodes CDR1 SQVTM and CDR2 ANQGSEA. The CDR3 sequence is 11 residues long. CDR3 DNA: TGCAGCGTTCTGGGTTCCTACGAGCAGTACTTC. Residues: CSVLGSYEQYF.

This chain links TRBV7-9 with TRBJ1-5; 7 bases agree with TRBD1. The junction had 11 bases not matched to a gene; V was cut back by 5 bases and J by 4 bases. The CDR3 is 16 residues long. Germline V gene data show CDR1 as SEHNR and CDR2 as FQNEAQ (reference sequence). In DNA form, the CDR3 reads TGTGCCAGCAGCCAAGAGTCCGGGACAGCTAATCAGCCCCAGCATTTT. Translating it yields CASSQESGTANQPQHF. Using reference TRBV7-9 and TRBJ1-5 for the parts outside the CDR3, the full variable domain is DTGVSQNPRHKITKRGQNVTFRCDPISEHNRLYWYRQTLGQGPEFLTYFQNEAQLEKSRLLSDRFSAERPKGSFSTLEIQRTEQGDSAMYLCASSQESGTANQPQHFGDGTRLSIL.

This chain links TRBV5-1 with TRBJ2-1, with 7 bases aligning to TRBD2. CDR3 length: 14 residues. V lost 0 bases and J lost 7; bases outside the gene matches: 4. Germline V gene data show CDR1 as SGHRS and CDR2 as YFSETQ. The CDR3 is CASSLVPSGNEQFF. The CDR3 region has the DNA TGCGCCAGCAGCTTGGTGCCTAGCGGTAATGAGCAGTTCTTC.

The chain uses TRBV27 and TRBJ1-1; D is ambiguous. CDR3 size: 13 residues. V gave up 6 bases and J gave up 3 bases, with 11 bases separating them. Germline V gives CDR1 MNHEY, CDR2 SMNVEV (reference sequence). The CDR3 bases are TGTGCCAGCAGCCTGGTCGTGGACACTGAAGCTTTCTTT. It encodes CASSLVVDTEAFF.